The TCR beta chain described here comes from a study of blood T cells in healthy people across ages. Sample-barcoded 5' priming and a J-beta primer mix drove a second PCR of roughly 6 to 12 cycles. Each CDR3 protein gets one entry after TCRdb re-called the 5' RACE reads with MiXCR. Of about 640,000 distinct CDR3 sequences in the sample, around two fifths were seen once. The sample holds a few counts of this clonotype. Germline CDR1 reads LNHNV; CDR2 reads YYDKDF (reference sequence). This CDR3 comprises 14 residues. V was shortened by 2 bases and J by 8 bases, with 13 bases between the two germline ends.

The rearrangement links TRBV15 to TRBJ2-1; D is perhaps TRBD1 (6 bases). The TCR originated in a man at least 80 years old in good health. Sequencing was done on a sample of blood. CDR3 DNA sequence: TGTGCCACCAGCAGAAAGACAGGCTGGGATGAGCAGTTCTTC. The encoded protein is CATSRKTGWDEQFF.